The clone carrying this T cell receptor beta chain has only a few counts. This sample was taken from a study of blood T cell repertoires in COVID-19. The CDR3 runs to 14 residues. The V and J ends lost 10 bases and 0 bases respectively, with 15 bases between them. The germline V gene encodes CDR1 KGHSH and CDR2 LQKENI. The data were produced by immunoSEQ multiplex PCR, yet TCRdb's version contains in-frame clones alone and is incomplete. The sample includes under 200,000 clones, 86% of them seen just once. This sequence was found in a man between 18 and 29 years old with acute or convalescent COVID-19. Sequencing was carried out using peripheral blood. The J gene is TRBJ1-1, the V gene TRBV18; no firm D call. Here the CDR3 reads CATRLSEVNTEAFF. In DNA, the CDR3 is TGTGCCACGCGACTTAGTGAGGTGAACACTGAAGCTTTCTTT.